This T cell receptor (beta chain) emerged from a study of shared clonotypes between healthy human individuals. Trimming removed 0 bases from V and 3 bases from J; junction bases left unmatched: 2. CDR1 and CDR2 (germline): SGHNT, YYREEE (reference sequence). CDR3 length: 15 residues. Libraries were prepared by immunoSEQ multiplex PCR; TCRdb keeps only in-frame clonotypes and omits some of them. The table shows over a million clones, with 70% to 80% occurring only once. The receptor was isolated from a man aged 18 to 29 in good health. Some clones in this sample may be carry-over from other donors' samples. What was sequenced was memory CD4+ T cells from PBMCs. Subset given: CD45RA-negative fraction. The rearrangement uses TRBV5-4 and TRBJ2-5; 10 bases align to TRBD1. The CDR3 is CASSLEGTGEETQYF. In DNA, the CDR3 is TGTGCCAGCAGCTTGGAGGGGACAGGGGAAGAGACCCAGTACTTC.